This TCR beta chain was identified in a study of T-cell memory formation after mild COVID-19. TCRdb recomputed calls from the 5' RACE reads with MiXCR, one row per CDR3 protein. The data contain about 290,000 distinct CDR3 sequences, 15% of them singletons. This clonotype was detected once. J lost 4 bases, V lost 4 bases, and 6 bases had no gene match. This CDR3 is built from 14 residues. The germline V gene has CDR1 MDHEN and CDR2 SYDVKM. This receptor was identified in a man aged 18 to 30 who had mild COVID-19 (a few samples of this study predate the infection). Cell type and time point are not known. Sequenced: PBMCs or a T cell subset sorted from them (not recorded which). This sequence joins TRBV28 and TRBJ1-1; 7 nucleotides agree with TRBD1. The CDR3 DNA sequence: TGTGCCAGCAGTTCACAGGGGTTAATCACTGAAGCTTTCTTT. Translation: CASSSQGLITEAFF.